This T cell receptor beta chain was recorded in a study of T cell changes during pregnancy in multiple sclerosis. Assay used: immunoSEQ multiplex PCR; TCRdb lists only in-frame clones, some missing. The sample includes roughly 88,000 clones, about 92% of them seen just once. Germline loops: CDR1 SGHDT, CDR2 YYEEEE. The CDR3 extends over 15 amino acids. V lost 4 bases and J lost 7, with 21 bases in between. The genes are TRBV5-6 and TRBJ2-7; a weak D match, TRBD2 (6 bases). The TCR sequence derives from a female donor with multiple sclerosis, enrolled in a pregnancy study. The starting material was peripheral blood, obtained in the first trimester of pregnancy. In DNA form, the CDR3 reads TGTGCCAGCAGCCCCGGGGGTGGCATACCGGGGGAGCAGTACTTC. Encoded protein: CASSPGGGIPGEQYF.